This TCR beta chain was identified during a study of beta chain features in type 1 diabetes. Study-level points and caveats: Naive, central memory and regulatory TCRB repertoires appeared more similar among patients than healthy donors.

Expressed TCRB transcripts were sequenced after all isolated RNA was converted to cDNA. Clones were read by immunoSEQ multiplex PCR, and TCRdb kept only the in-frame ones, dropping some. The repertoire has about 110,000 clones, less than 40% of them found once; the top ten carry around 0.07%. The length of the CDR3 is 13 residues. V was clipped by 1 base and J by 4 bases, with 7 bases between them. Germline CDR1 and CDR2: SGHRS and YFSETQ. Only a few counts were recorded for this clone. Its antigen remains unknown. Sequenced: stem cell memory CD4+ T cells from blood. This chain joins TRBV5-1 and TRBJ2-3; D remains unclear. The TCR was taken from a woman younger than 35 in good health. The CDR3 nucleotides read TGCGCCAGCAGCTTGTTTCAATCAGATACGCAGTATTTT. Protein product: CASSLFQSDTQYF. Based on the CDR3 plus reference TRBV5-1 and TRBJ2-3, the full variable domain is KAGVTQTPRYLIKTRGQQVTLSCSPISGHRSVSWYQQTPGQGLQFLFEYFSETQRNKGNFPGRFSGRQFSNSRSEMNVSTLELGDSALYLCASSLFQSDTQYFGPGTRLTVL.